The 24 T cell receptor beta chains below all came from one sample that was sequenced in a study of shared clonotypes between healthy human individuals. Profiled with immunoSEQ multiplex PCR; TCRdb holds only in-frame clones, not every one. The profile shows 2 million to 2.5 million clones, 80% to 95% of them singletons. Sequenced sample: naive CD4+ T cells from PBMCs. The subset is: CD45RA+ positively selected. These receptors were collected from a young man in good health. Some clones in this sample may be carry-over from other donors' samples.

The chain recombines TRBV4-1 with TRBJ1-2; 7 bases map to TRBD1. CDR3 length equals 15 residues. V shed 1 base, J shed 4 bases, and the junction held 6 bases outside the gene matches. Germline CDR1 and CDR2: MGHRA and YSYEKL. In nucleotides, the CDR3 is TGCGCCAGCAGCCAAGTAATCGGGACAGCCTATGGCTACACCTTC. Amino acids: CASSQVIGTAYGYTF.

CDR3 nucleotide sequence: TGCGCCAGCAGTGCAGCCGGGACAGGGATGTACGAGCAGTACTTC. Translating gives CASSAAGTGMYEQYF. The V gene is TRBV10-1, the J gene TRBJ2-7, with 9 bases aligning to TRBD1. Germline V lookup: CDR1 WNHNN, CDR2 SYGVQD (reference sequence). This CDR3 is 15 amino acids long. The J segment lost 4 bases and the V segment lost 4 bases, leaving 8 bases of the junction unmatched.

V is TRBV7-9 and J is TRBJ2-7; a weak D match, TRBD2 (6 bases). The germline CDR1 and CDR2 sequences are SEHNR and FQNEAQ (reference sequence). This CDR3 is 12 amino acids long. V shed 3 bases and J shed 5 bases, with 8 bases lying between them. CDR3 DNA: TGTGCCAGCAGCTTGACTAGAAACGAGCAGTACTTC. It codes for CASSLTRNEQYF.

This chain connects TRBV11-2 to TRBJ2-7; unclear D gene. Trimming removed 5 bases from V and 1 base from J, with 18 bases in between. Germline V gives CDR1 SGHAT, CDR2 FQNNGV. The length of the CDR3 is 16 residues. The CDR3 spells CASSHFRTEESYEQYF. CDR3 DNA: TGTGCCAGCAGCCACTTCCGGACGGAAGAATCCTACGAGCAGTACTTC.

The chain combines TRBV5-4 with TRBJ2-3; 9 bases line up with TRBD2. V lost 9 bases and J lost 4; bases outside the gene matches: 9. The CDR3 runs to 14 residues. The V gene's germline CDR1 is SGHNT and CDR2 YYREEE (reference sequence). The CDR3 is CATRRGTSSDTQYF. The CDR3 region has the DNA TGTGCCACCAGAAGAGGGACTAGCTCAGATACGCAGTATTTT.

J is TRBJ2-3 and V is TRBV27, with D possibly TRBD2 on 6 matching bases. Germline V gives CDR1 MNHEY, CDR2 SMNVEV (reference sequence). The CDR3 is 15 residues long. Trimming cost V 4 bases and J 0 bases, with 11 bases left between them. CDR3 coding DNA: TGTGCCAGCAGTTCCCTAGCGACCAGCACAGATACGCAGTATTTT. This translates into CASSSLATSTDTQYF.

The CDR3 protein is CASSLGGSGAYEQYF. CDR3 in DNA: TGTGCCAGCAGCCTAGGGGGTAGCGGAGCCTACGAGCAGTACTTC. The rearrangement uses TRBV28 and TRBJ2-7, with D perhaps assigned TRBD1 or TRBD2 (6 bases each). The CDR3 consists of 15 residues. The germline CDR1 and CDR2 sequences are MDHEN and SYDVKM. V was clipped by 6 bases and J by 2 bases, with 17 bases between them.

This chain's CDR3 is CSVEDQGAGNTIYF. The DNA for the CDR3 is TGCAGCGTTGAAGATCAGGGGGCTGGAAACACCATATATTTT. This chain links TRBV29-1 with TRBJ1-3; 7 nucleotides agree with TRBD1. The CDR3 has 14 residues. Trimming cost V 0 bases and J 2 bases; bases outside gene matches: 1. The germline CDR1 and CDR2 sequences are SQVTM and ANQGSEA.

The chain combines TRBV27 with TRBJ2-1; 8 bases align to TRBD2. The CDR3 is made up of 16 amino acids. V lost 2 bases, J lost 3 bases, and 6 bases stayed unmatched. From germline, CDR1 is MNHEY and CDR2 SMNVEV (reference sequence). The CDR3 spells CASSLQGRGDYNEQFF. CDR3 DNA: TGTGCCAGCAGTTTACAGGGGCGGGGGGACTACAATGAGCAGTTCTTC.

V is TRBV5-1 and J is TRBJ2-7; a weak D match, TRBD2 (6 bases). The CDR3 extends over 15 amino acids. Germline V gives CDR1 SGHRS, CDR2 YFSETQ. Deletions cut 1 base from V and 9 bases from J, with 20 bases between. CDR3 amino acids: CASSLILRDPTGQYF. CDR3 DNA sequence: TGCGCCAGCAGCTTGATTTTGCGGGATCCTACCGGGCAGTACTTC.

The CDR3 DNA reads TGTGCCAGCTCACCACCCGAGCACGAGACCCAGTACTTC. Translated, it gives CASSPPEHETQYF. This chain joins TRBV18 and TRBJ2-5; D ambiguous. With 0 bases removed from V and 5 bases from J, the gap between germline ends came to 7 bases. The CDR3 covers 13 residues. Per germline, CDR1 KGHSH and CDR2 LQKENI.

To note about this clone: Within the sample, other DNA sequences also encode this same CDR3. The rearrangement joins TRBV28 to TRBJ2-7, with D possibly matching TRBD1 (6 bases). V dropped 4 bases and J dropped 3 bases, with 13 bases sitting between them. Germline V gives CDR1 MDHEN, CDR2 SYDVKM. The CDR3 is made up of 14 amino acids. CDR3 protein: CASSSPTGNYEQYF. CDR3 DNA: TGTGCCAGCAGTTCACCGACAGGAAACTACGAGCAGTACTTC. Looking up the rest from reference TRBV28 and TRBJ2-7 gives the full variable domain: DVKVTQSSRYLVKRTGEKVFLECVQDMDHENMFWYRQDPGLGLRLIYFSYDVKMKEKGDIPEGYSVSREKKERFSLILESASTNQTSMYLCASSSPTGNYEQYFGPGTRLTVT.

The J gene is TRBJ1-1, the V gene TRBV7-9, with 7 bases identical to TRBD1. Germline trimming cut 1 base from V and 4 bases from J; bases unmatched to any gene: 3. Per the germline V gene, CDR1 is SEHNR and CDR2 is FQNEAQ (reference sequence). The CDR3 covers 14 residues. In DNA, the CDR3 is TGTGCCAGCAGCTTAGTAAGGGGGCCCACTGAAGCTTTCTTT. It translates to CASSLVRGPTEAFF.

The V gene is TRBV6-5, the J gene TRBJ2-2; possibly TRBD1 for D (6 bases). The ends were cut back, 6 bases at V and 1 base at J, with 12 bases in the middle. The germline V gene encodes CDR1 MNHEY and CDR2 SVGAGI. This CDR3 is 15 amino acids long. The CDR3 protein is CASRALGQNTGELFF. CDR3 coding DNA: TGTGCCAGCAGGGCCTTGGGACAGAACACCGGGGAGCTGTTTTTT.

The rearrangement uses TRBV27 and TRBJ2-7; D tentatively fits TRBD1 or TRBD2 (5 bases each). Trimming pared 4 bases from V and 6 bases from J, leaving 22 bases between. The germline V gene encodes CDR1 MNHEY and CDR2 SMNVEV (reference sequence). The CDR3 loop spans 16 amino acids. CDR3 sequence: CASSSAYIGAELEQYF. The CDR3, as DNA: TGTGCCAGCAGTTCCGCTTATATCGGGGCCGAACTCGAGCAGTACTTC.

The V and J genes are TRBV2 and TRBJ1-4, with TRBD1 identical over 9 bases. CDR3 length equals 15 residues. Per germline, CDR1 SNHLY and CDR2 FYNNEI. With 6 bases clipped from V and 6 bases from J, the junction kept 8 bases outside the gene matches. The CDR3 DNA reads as TGTGCCAGCAGGGCACCGACAGGGGGAGATGAAAAACTGTTTTTT. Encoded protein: CASRAPTGGDEKLFF.

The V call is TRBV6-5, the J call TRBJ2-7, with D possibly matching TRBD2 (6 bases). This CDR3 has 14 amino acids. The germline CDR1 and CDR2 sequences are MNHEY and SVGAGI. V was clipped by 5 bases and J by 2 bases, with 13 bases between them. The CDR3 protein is CASSTTRRTYEQYF. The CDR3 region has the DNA TGTGCCAGCAGTACGACTAGGCGGACCTACGAGCAGTACTTC.

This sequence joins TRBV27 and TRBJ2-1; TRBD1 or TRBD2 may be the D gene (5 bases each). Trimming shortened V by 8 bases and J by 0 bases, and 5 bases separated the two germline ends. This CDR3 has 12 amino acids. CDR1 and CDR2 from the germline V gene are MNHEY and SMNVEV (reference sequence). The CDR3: CASGTSYNEQFF. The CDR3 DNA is TGTGCCAGCGGGACCTCCTACAATGAGCAGTTCTTC.

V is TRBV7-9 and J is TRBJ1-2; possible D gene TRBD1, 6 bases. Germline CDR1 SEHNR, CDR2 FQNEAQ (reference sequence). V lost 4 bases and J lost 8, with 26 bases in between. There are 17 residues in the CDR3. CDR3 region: CASSYKRHASQGYGYTF. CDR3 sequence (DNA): TGTGCCAGCAGCTACAAAAGACACGCATCACAGGGCTACGGCTACACCTTC.

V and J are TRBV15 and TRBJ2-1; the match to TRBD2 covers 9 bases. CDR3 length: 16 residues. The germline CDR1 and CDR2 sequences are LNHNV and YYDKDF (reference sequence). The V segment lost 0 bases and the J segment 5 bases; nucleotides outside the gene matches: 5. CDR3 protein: CATSRDLAGGDNEQFF. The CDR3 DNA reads TGTGCCACCAGCAGAGATCTGGCGGGAGGGGACAATGAGCAGTTCTTC. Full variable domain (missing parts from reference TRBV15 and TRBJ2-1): DAMVIQNPRYQVTQFGKPVTLSCSQTLNHNVMYWYQQKSSQAPKLLFHYYDKDFNNEADTPDNFQSRRPNTSFCFLDIRSPGLGDTAMYLCATSRDLAGGDNEQFFGPGTRLTVL.

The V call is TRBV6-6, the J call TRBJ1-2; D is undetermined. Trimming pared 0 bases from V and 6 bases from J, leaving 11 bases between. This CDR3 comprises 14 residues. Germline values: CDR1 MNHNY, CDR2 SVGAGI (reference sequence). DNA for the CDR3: TGTGCCAGCAGTTACTCCCGGACCCAAGATGGCTACACCTTC. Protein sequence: CASSYSRTQDGYTF.

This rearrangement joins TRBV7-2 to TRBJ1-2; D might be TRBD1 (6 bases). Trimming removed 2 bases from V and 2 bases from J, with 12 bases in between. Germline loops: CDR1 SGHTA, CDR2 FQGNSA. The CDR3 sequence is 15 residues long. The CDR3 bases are TGTGCCAGCAGCTTAACAGGGATCCCGAACTATGGCTACACCTTC. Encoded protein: CASSLTGIPNYGYTF.

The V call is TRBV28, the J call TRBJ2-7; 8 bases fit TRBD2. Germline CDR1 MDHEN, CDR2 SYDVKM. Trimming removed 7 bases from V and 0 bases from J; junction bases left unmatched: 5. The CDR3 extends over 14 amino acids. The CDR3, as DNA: TGTGCCAGCACCCTCGGGGGGGTCTCCTACGAGCAGTACTTC. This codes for CASTLGGVSYEQYF.

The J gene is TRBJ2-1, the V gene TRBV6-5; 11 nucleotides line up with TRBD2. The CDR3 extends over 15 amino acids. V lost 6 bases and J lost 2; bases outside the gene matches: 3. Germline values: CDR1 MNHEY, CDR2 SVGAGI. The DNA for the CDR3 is TGTGCCAGCAGCCCGACTAGCGGGACCTACAATGAGCAGTTCTTC. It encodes CASSPTSGTYNEQFF.